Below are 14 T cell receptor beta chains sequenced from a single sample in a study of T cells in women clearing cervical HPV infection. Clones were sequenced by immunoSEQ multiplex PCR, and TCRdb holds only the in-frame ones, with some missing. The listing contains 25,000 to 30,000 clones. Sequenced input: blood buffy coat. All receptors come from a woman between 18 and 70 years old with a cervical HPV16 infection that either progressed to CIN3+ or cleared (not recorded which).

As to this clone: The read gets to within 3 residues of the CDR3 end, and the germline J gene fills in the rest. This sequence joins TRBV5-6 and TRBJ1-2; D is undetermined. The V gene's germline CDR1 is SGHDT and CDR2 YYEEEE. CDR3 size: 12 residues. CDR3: CASSLAPYDYTF. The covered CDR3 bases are TGTGCCAGCAGCTTAGCCCCCTACGAC.

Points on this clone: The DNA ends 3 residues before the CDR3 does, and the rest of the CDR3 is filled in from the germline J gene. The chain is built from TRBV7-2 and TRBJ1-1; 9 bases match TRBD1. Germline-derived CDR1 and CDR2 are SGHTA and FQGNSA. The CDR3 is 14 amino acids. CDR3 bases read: TGTGCCAGCAGCTTGAGGCGGGACAGGGTTAGT. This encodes CASSLRRDRVS. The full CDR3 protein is CASSLRRDRVSAFF.

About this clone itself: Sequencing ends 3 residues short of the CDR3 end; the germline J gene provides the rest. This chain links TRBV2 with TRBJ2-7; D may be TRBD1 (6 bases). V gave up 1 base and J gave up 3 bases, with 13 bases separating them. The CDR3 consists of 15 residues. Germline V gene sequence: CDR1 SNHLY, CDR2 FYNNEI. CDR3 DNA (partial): TGTGCCAGCAGTGAAGATGGGACAATGAACTACGAG. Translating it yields CASSEDGTMNYE. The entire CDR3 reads CASSEDGTMNYEQYF.

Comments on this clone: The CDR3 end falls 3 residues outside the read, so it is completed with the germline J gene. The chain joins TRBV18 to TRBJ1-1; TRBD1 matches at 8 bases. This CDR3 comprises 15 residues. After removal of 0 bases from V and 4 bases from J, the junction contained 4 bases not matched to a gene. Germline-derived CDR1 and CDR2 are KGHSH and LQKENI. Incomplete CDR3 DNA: TGTGCCAGCTCACCACCCGGGACAGGCTTCACTGAA. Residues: CASSPPGTGFTE. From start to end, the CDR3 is CASSPPGTGFTEAFF.

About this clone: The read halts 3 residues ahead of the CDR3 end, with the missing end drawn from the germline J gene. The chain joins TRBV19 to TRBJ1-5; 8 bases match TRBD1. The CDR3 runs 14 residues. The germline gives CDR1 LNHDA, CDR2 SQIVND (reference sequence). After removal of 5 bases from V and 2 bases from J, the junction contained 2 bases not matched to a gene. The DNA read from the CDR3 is TGTGCCAGTAGTGTGGGACAGGGCAATCAGCCC. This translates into CASSVGQGNQP. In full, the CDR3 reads CASSVGQGNQPQHF.

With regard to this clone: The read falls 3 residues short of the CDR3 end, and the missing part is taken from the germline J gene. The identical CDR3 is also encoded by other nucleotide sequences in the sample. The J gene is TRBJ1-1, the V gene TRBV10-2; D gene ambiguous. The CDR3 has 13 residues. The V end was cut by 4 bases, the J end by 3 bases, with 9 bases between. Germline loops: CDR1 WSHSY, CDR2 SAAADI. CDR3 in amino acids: CASSAEGHTEAFF. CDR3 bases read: TGCGCCAGCAGTGCCGAGGGTCACACTGAA.

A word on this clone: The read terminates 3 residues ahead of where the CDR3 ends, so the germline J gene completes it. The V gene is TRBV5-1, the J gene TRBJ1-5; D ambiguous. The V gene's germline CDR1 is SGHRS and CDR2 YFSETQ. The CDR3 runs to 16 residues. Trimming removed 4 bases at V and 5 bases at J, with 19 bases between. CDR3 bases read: TGCGCCAGCAGCCTCCTACCCGCCGTGGGCGATCAGCCC. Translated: CASSLLPAVGDQP. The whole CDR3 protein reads CASSLLPAVGDQPQHF.

The CDR3 loop is CASSLLVAYTDTQYF. CDR3 DNA (partial): TGTGCCAGCAGCTTGCTCGTGGCTTACACAGATACG. The chain couples TRBV7-9 to TRBJ2-3; no definite D call. The CDR3 is cut off 3 residues early in the read; its end comes from the germline J gene. V was trimmed by 3 bases and J by 2 bases, leaving 12 bases between them. This CDR3 region has 15 residues. From germline, CDR1 is SEHNR and CDR2 FQNEAQ (reference sequence).

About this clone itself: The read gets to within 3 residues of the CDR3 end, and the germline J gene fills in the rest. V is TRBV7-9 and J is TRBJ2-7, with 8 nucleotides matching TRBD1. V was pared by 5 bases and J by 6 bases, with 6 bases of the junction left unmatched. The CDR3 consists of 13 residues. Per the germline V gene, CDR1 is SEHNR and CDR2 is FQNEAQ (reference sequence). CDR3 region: CASSVDRGGEQYF. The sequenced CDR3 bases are TGTGCCAGCAGCGTAGACAGGGGTGGCGAG.

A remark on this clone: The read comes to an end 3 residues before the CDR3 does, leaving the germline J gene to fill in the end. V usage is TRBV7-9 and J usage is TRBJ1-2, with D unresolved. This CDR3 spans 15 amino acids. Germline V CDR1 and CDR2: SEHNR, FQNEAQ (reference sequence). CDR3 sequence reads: CASSLEAGNFYDYTF. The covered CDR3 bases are TGTGCCAGCAGCTTAGAAGCGGGGAATTTCTACGAC.

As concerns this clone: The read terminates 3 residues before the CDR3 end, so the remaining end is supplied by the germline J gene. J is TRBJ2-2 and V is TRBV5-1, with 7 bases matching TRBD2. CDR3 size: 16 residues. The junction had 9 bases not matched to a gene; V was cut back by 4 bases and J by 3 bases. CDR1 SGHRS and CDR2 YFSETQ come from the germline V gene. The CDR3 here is CASSGTTSADTGELFF. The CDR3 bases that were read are TGCGCCAGCAGCGGAACAACTAGCGCCGACACCGGGGAG.

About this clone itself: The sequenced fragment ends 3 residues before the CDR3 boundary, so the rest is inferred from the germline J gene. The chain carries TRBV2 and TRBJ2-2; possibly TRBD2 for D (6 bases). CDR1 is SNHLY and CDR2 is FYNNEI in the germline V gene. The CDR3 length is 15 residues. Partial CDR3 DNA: TGTGCCAGCATGCTTGGGGACTTACCAAATTCACCG. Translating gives CASMLGDLPNSP. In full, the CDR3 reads CASMLGDLPNSPLFF.

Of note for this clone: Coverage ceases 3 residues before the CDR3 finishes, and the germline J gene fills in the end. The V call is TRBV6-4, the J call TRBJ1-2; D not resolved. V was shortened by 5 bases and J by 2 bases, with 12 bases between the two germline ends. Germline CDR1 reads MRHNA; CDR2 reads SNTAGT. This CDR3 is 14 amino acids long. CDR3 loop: CASSPRAGNYGYTF. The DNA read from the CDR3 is TGTGCCAGCAGTCCCAGAGCGGGGAACTATGGC.

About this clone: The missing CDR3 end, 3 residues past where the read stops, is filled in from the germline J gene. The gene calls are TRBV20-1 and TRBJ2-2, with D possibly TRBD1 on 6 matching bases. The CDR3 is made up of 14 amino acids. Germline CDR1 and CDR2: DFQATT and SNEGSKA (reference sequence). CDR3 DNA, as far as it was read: TGCAGTGCTACAGTCGAGGCCAGGGGCGAAAAG. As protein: CSATVEARGEK. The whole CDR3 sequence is CSATVEARGEKLFF.